This entry lists 21 T cell receptor beta chains sequenced from one sample in a study of cytomegalovirus exposure and HLA in healthy donors (dated by TCRdb to the late 2010s). Libraries came from the immunoSEQ multiplex PCR assay. A mixture of 60 forward primers for TCR Vbeta segments and 13 reverse primers for TCR Jbeta segments was used in the multiplex PCR. What TCRdb holds here is the immuneACCESS table cut down to in-frame rearrangements. Part of the clones is not present; checked against another copy, under half of the missing clones reflect an unresolved V gene, and the others are unexplained. For this sample there are roughly 120,000 clones; 73% appear just once. The ten top clones hold approximately 4.8% of the sample. Sequencing was done on a sample of PBMCs. These receptors were obtained from a man in his fifties or sixties in good health and CMV-seropositive.

The genes are TRBV27 and TRBJ1-1, with D perhaps TRBD1 (6 bases). The CDR3 length is 13 residues. From germline, CDR1 is MNHEY and CDR2 SMNVEV (reference sequence). V dropped 3 bases and J dropped 12 bases, with 17 bases sitting between them. The CDR3 coding sequence is TGTGCCAGCAGTTTTGTGTACCGGGACAAGACTTTCTTT. This sequence encodes CASSFVYRDKTFF.

The gene calls are TRBV5-4 and TRBJ2-6, with TRBD2 matching 7 bases. Trimming at V came to 2 bases and at J to 2 bases, leaving 10 bases not matched to a gene. The CDR3 sequence is 18 residues long. Per the germline V gene, CDR1 is SGHNT and CDR2 is YYREEE (reference sequence). DNA for the CDR3: TGTGCCAGCAGCTTATCTAGCGGTACGAGGGCTGGGGCCAACGTCCTGACTTTC. Protein product: CASSLSSGTRAGANVLTF.

The gene calls are TRBV30 and TRBJ2-2; TRBD1 agrees at 9 bases. The germline gives CDR1 GTSNPN, CDR2 SVGIG (reference sequence). The trim removed 5 bases at V and 3 bases at J, leaving 7 bases unmatched. This CDR3 region has 15 residues. CDR3 in DNA: TGTGCCTGGGAAGGGGGACAGGGTCACACCGGGGAGCTGTTTTTT. Protein product: CAWEGGQGHTGELFF.

The chain employs TRBV19 and TRBJ1-1; 7 bases are shared with TRBD1. J lost 1 base, V lost 8 bases, and 7 bases had no gene match. The CDR3 is made up of 14 amino acids. CDR1 and CDR2 from the germline V gene are LNHDA and SQIVND (reference sequence). The DNA of the CDR3 is TGTGCCAGTTCACACTACAGGGGGAACACTGAAGCTTTCTTT. Translated, it gives CASSHYRGNTEAFF.

A note on this clone: Relative to the germline gene, one junction end is altered; a read error may explain this. The V gene is TRBV7-7, the J gene TRBJ2-2; D is ambiguous. Germline V gene lookup returns CDR1 SSHAT and CDR2 FNYEAQ (reference sequence). The length of the CDR3 is 13 residues. For the CDR3, the DNA is TGTGCTAGCAGCTCTACCACTGGCGGGGAGCTGTTTTTT. Amino acids: CASSSTTGGELFF. Combining the CDR3 with reference TRBV7-7 and TRBJ2-2 gives the whole variable domain GAGVSQSPRYKVTKRGQDVTLRCDPISSHATLYWYQQALGQGPEFLTYFNYEAQPDKSGLPSDRFSAERPEGSISTLTIQRTEQRDSAMYRCASSSTTGGELFFGEGSRLTVL.

In its sample, this clone was seen a few times. The chain couples TRBV28 to TRBJ1-2, with 7 bases fitting TRBD1. V shed 10 bases and J 4 bases; nucleotides not matched to a gene: 6. The CDR3 consists of 12 residues. CDR1 and CDR2 (germline): MDHEN, SYDVKM. The CDR3 reads CAIEQGIYGYTF. The DNA for the CDR3 is TGTGCCATCGAACAGGGGATCTATGGCTACACCTTC.

The J gene is TRBJ2-3, the V gene TRBV15; TRBD1 matches 7 bases. V gave up 0 bases and J gave up 4 bases; unmatched junction bases: 7. In germline, CDR1 is LNHNV, CDR2 YYDKDF (reference sequence). This CDR3 region has 16 residues. Here the CDR3 reads CATSRDRAGGADTQYF. CDR3 bases: TGTGCCACCAGCAGAGATCGGGCAGGGGGAGCAGATACGCAGTATTTT. Filled out from reference TRBV15 and TRBJ2-3, the complete variable domain reads DAMVIQNPRYQVTQFGKPVTLSCSQTLNHNVMYWYQQKSSQAPKLLFHYYDKDFNNEADTPDNFQSRRPNTSFCFLDIRSPGLGDTAMYLCATSRDRAGGADTQYFGPGTRLTVL.

This chain connects TRBV30 to TRBJ2-4; maybe TRBD2 (6 bases). There are 15 residues in the CDR3. Trimming cost V 5 bases and J 0 bases, with 14 bases left between them. Per germline, CDR1 GTSNPN and CDR2 SVGIG (reference sequence). The CDR3 sequence is CAWSILGGAKNIQYF. CDR3 sequence (DNA): TGTGCCTGGTCTATACTGGGGGGAGCCAAAAACATTCAGTACTTC.

This chain links TRBV29-1 with TRBJ2-7; 10 bases are shared with TRBD2. Losses at the gene ends were 5 bases for V and 3 bases for J; bases not matched to a gene: 7. CDR1 and CDR2 (germline): SQVTM, ANQGSEA. The length of the CDR3 is 14 residues. The CDR3 nucleotides read TGCAGCGTTCTCAGCGGGGGGGCTGGCTACGAGCAGTACTTC. It encodes CSVLSGGAGYEQYF.

This clone showed up just once. This rearrangement joins TRBV19 to TRBJ1-4, with 10 bases that match TRBD1. The CDR3 is made up of 15 amino acids. Looked up from germline, CDR1 is LNHDA and CDR2 is SQIVND (reference sequence). Trimming at V came to 8 bases and at J to 5 bases, leaving 8 bases not matched to a gene. The CDR3 is CASAEEDRGNEKLFF. The CDR3 nucleotides are TGTGCCAGTGCGGAGGAGGACAGGGGGAATGAAAAACTGTTTTTT.

The chain has TRBV7-3 and TRBJ2-1, with D possibly matching TRBD2 (6 bases). Per the germline V gene, CDR1 is SGHTA and CDR2 is FQGTGA. The V end lost 4 bases, the J end lost 10 bases, and 14 bases lay between the germline ends. The CDR3 sequence is 13 residues long. In DNA form, the CDR3 reads TGTGCCAGCAGCTCGGGACTGGGTACGGAGCAGTTCTTC. Residues: CASSSGLGTEQFF.

The chain combines TRBV28 with TRBJ2-1; TRBD1 agrees at 8 bases. CDR1 is MDHEN, CDR2 SYDVKM, per germline. J was trimmed by 1 base and V by 7 bases; bases with no gene match: 12. This CDR3 is built from 17 residues. CDR3 in amino acids: CASTLSPGTGSYNEQFF. The CDR3 region has the DNA TGTGCCAGCACCCTAAGCCCCGGGACAGGTTCCTACAATGAGCAGTTCTTC.

This clone has just one count. This rearrangement joins TRBV27 to TRBJ1-2; the match to TRBD1 covers 8 bases. V shed 3 bases and J 13 bases; nucleotides not matched to a gene: 13. The CDR3 totals 14 residues. The germline V gene has CDR1 MNHEY and CDR2 SMNVEV (reference sequence). The CDR3 protein is CASSFARQGAPGTF. In nucleotides, the CDR3 is TGTGCCAGCAGTTTCGCGAGGCAGGGGGCCCCCGGCACCTTC.

The V and J genes are TRBV6-1 and TRBJ1-2; tentatively, D is TRBD1 (6 bases). Germline V gives CDR1 MNHNS, CDR2 SASEGT. The ends were cut back, 3 bases at V and 7 bases at J, with 18 bases in the middle. CDR3 length: 15 amino acids. This CDR3 reads CASSDWGQGFVGYTF. The CDR3 coding sequence is TGTGCCAGCAGTGATTGGGGGCAGGGGTTCGTTGGCTACACCTTC.

This clone turned up a few times. The gene calls are TRBV25-1 and TRBJ2-5, with TRBD2 matching 8 bases. The J call is uncertain, as TRBJ2-7 better fits the DNA end. Per germline, CDR1 MGHDK and CDR2 SYGVNS. This CDR3 spans 14 amino acids. This CDR3 is CASTGGGQGYEQYF. The DNA of the CDR3 is TGTGCCAGCACCGGGGGGGGGCAAGGGTACGAGCAGTACTTC.

This chain connects TRBV7-2 to TRBJ1-2; weak D call: TRBD1 (5 bases). V lost 3 bases to trimming and J lost 2 bases, with 13 bases between them. The CDR3 is 15 residues long. Germline V gene data show CDR1 as SGHTA and CDR2 as FQGNSA. CDR3 bases: TGTGCCAGCAGCTTCGACAGAGCTGGAAACTATGGCTACACCTTC. This codes for CASSFDRAGNYGYTF.

The CDR3 region has the DNA TGTGCCAGCAGTGAAGAGCTGAGGACTGAAGCTTTCTTT. It specifies CASSEELRTEAFF. The gene calls are TRBV2 and TRBJ1-1; no clear D. Germline V lookup: CDR1 SNHLY, CDR2 FYNNEI. CDR3 length: 13 residues. Trimming stripped 1 base from V and 5 bases from J, with 8 bases between. Based on the CDR3 plus reference TRBV2 and TRBJ1-1, the full variable domain is EPEVTQTPSHQVTQMGQEVILRCVPISNHLYFYWYRQILGQKVEFLVSFYNNEISEKSEIFDDQFSVERPDGSNFTLKIRSTKLEDSAMYFCASSEELRTEAFFGQGTRLTVV.

V and J are TRBV6-5 and TRBJ1-6; TRBD1 matches at 11 bases. The V gene's germline CDR1 is MNHEY and CDR2 SVGAGI. With V trimmed by 5 bases and J by 17 bases, 5 bases remained unmatched. The CDR3 totals 12 residues. The CDR3 DNA follows: TGTGCCAGCAGTACGGACAGGGGGCTGGTCCACTTT. Protein: CASSTDRGLVHF.

CDR3 nucleotide sequence: TGTGCCAGCAGTCGACAGGGCGGTTCGGGGAGGTACGAGCAGTACTTC. This sequence encodes CASSRQGGSGRYEQYF. The rearrangement joins TRBV28 to TRBJ2-7, with D perhaps TRBD1 (7 bases). V dropped 5 bases and J dropped 4 bases, with 21 bases sitting between them. The CDR3 contains 16 residues. Germline lookup yields CDR1 MDHEN and CDR2 SYDVKM.

V is TRBV2 and J is TRBJ2-1; D is perhaps TRBD2 (6 bases). Germline V gene sequence: CDR1 SNHLY, CDR2 FYNNEI. Trimming removed 5 bases from V and 12 bases from J, with 14 bases in between. This CDR3 is 12 amino acids long. The CDR3: CASSYDPGVQFF. The CDR3 DNA reads TGTGCCAGCAGTTACGACCCGGGGGTGCAGTTCTTC.

The chain employs TRBV7-9 and TRBJ1-1; no firm D call. This CDR3 comprises 14 residues. Germline CDR1 SEHNR, CDR2 FQNEAQ (reference sequence). V lost 5 bases to trimming and J lost 5 bases, with 15 bases between them. The CDR3 sequence is CASSPNVRATEAFF. The CDR3 nucleotides read TGTGCCAGCAGCCCGAATGTAAGAGCGACTGAAGCTTTCTTT. Variable domain in full (rest from reference TRBV7-9 and TRBJ1-1): DTGVSQNPRHKITKRGQNVTFRCDPISEHNRLYWYRQTLGQGPEFLTYFQNEAQLEKSRLLSDRFSAERPKGSFSTLEIQRTEQGDSAMYLCASSPNVRATEAFFGQGTRLTVV.